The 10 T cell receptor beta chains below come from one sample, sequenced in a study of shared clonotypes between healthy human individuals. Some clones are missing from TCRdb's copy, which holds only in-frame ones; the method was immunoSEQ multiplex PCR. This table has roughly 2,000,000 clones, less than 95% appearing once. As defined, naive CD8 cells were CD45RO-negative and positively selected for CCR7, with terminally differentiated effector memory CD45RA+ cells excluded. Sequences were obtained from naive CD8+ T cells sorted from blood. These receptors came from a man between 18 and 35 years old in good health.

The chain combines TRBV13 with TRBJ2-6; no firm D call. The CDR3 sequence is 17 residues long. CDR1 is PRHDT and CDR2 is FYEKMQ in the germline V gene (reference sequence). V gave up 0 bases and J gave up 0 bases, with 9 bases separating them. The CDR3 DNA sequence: TGTGCCAGCAGCTTAGGGGCGGAACGCTCTGGGGCCAACGTCCTGACTTTC. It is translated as CASSLGAERSGANVLTF.

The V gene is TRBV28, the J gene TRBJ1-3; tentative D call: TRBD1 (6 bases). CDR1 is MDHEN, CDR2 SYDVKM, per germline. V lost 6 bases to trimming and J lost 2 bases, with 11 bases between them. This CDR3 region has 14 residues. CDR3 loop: CASRVQGTGNTIYF. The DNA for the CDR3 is TGTGCCAGCAGGGTCCAGGGGACTGGAAACACCATATATTTT.

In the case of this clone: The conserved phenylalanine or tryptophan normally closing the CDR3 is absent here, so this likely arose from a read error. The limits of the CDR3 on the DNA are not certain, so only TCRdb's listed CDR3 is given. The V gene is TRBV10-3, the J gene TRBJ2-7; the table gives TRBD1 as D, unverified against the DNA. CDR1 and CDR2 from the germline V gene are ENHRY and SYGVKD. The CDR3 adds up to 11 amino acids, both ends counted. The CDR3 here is CAIERGQGTSS.

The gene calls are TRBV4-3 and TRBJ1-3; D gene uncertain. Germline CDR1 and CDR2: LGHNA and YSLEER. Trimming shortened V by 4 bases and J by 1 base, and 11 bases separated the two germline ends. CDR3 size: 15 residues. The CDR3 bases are TGCGCCAGCAGCCCTGAAGACATTTCTGGAAACACCATATATTTT. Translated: CASSPEDISGNTIYF.

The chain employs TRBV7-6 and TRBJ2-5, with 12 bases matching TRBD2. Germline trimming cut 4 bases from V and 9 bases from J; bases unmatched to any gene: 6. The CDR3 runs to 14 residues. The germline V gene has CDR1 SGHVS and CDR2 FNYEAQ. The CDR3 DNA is TGTGCCAGCAGCTCTAGCGGGGGGGGGTCGGCCCAGTACTTC. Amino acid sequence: CASSSSGGGSAQYF.

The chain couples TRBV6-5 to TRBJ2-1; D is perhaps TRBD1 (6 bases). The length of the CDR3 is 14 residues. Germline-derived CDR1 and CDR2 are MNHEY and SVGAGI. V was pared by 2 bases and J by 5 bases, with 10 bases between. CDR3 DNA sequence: TGTGCCAGCAGTTACGCGGACAGAAACAATGAGCAGTTCTTC. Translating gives CASSYADRNNEQFF.

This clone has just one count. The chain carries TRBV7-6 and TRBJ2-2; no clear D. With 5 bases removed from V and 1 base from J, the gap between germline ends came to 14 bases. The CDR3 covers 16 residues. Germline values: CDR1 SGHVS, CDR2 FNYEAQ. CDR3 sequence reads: CASSASLWGNTGELFF. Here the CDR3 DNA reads TGTGCCAGCAGCGCGAGCCTATGGGGGAACACCGGGGAGCTGTTTTTT.

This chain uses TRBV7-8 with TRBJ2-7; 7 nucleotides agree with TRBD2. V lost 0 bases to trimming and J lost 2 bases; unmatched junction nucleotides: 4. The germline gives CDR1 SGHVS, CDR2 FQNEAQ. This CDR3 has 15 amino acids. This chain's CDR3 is CASSLAGSGTYEQYF. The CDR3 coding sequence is TGTGCCAGCAGCTTAGCGGGAAGCGGGACCTACGAGCAGTACTTC. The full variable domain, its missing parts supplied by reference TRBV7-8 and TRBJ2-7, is GAGVSQSPRYKVAKRGQDVALRCDPISGHVSLFWYQQALGQGPEFLTYFQNEAQLDKSGLPSDRFFAERPEGSVSTLKIQRTQQEDSAVYLCASSLAGSGTYEQYFGPGTRLTVT.

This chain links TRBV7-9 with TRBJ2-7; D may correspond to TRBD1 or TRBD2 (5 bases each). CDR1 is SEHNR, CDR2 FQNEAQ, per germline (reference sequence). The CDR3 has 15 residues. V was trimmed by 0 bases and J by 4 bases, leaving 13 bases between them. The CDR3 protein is CASSLAEGTYYEQYF. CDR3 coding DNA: TGTGCCAGCAGCTTAGCTGAGGGGACCTATTACGAGCAGTACTTC.

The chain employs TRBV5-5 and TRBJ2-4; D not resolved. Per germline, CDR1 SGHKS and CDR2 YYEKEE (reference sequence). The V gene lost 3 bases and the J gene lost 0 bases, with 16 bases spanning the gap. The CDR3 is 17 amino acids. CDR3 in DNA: TGTGCCAGCAGCTCACCACATAACTTCGAAGCCAAAAACATTCAGTACTTC. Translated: CASSSPHNFEAKNIQYF.